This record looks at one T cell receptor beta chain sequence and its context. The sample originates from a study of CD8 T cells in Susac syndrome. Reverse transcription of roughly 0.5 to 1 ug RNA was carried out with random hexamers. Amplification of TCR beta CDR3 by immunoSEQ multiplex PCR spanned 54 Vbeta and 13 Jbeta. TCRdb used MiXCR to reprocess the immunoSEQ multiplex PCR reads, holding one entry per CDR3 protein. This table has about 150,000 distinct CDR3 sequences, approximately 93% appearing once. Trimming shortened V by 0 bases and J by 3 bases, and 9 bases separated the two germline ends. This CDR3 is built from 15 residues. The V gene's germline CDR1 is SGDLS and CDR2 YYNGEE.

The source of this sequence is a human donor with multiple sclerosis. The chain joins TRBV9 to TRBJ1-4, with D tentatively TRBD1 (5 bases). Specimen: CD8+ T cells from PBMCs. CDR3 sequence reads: CASSVEGQPNEKLFF. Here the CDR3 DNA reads TGTGCCAGCAGCGTAGAGGGGCAGCCTAATGAAAAACTGTTTTTT.